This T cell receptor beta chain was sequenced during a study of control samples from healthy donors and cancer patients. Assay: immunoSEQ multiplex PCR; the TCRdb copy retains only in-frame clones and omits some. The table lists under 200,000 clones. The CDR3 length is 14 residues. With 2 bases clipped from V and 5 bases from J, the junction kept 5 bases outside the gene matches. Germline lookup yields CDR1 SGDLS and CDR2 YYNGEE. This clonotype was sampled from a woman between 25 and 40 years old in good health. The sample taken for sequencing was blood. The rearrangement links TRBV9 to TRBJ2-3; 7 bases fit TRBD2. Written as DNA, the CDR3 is TGTGCCAGCAGCGTGAGAGCGGGGAAAGATACGCAGTATTTT. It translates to CASSVRAGKDTQYF.